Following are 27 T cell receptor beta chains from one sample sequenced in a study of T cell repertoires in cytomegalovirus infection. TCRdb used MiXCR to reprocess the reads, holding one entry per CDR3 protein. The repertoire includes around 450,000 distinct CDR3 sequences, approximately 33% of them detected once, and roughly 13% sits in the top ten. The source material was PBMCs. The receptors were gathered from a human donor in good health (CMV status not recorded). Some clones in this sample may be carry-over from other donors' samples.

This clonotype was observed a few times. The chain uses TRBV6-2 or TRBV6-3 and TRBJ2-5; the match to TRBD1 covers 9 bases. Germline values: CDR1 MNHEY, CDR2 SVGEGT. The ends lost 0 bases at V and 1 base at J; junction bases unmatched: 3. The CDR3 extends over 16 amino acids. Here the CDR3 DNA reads TGTGCCAGCAGTTACTCCGGGACAGGGCGCCAAGAGACCCAGTACTTC. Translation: CASSYSGTGRQETQYF.

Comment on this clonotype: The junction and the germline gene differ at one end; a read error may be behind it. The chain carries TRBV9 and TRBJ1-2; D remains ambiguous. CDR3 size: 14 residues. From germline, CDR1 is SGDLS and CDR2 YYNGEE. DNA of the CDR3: TGTTCCAGCAGCCAAACCGCCGGACCCTATGGCTACACCTTC. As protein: CSSSQTAGPYGYTF.

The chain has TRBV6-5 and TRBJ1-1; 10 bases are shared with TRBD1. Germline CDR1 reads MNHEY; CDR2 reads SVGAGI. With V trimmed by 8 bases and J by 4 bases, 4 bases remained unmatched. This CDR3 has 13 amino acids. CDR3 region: CASRQGAATEAFF. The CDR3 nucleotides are TGTGCCAGCCGACAGGGGGCTGCCACTGAAGCTTTCTTT.

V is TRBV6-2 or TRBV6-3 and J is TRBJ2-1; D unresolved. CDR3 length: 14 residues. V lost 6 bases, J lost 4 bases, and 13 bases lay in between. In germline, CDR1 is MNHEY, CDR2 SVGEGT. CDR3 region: CASSPSSVYNEQFF. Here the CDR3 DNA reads TGTGCCAGCAGCCCTTCATCTGTATACAATGAGCAGTTCTTC.

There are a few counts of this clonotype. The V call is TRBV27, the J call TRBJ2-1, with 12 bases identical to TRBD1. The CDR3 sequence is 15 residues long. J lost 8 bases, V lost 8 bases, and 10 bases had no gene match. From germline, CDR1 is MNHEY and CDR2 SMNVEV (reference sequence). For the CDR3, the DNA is TGTGCCAGCCGATGGGGGGGACAGGGGGCTGATGAGCAGTTCTTC. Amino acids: CASRWGGQGADEQFF.

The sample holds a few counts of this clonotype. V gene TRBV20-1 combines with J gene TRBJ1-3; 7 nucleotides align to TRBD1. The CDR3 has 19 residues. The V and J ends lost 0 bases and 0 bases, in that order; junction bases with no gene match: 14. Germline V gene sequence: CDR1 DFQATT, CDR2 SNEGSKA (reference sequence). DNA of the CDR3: TGCAGTGCTAGAGAGCAGGGACAGACATTTGCTTTCTCTGGAAACACCATATATTTT. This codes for CSAREQGQTFAFSGNTIYF.

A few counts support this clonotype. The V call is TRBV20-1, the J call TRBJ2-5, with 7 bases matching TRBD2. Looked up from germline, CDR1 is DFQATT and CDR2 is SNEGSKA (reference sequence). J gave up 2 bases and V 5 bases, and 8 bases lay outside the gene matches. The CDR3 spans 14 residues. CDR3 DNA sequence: TGCAGTGCTTGGGAGCGGGGTTATCAAGAGACCCAGTACTTC. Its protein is CSAWERGYQETQYF.

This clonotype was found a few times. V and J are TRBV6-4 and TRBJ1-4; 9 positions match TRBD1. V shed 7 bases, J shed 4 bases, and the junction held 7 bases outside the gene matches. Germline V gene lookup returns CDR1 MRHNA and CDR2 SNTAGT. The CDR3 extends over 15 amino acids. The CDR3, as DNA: TGTGCCAGCAAAGTACAGGGGGCATATAATGAAAAACTGTTTTTT. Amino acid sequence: CASKVQGAYNEKLFF.

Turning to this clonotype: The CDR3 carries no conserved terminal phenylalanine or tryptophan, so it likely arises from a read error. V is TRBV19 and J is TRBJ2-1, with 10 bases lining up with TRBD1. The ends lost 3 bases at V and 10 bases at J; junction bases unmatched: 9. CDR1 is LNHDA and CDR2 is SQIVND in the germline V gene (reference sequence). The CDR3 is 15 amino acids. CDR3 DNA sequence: TGTGCCAGTAGTATTTACGGGACAGGGGTCAAGGAGCAGTTCTGC. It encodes CASSIYGTGVKEQFC.

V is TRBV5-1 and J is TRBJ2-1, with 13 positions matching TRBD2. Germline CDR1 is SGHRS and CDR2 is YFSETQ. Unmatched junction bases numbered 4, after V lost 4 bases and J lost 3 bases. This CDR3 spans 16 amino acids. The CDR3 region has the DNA TGCGCCAGCAGCACGGGACTAGCGGGGCTCTACAATGAGCAGTTCTTC. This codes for CASSTGLAGLYNEQFF.

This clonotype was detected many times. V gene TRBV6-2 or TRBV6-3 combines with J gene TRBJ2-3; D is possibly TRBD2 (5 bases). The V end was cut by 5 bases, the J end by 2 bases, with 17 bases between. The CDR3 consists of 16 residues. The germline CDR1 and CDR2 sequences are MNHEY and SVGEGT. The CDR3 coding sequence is TGTGCCAGCAGTGGCTCGCCAGCGGTTCACACAGATACGCAGTATTTT. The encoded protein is CASSGSPAVHTDTQYF.

Here the CDR3 reads CASSPDRGTNTGELFF. The CDR3 DNA reads as TGTGCCAGCAGCCCGGACAGGGGGACGAACACCGGGGAGCTGTTTTTT. The chain links TRBV5-5 to TRBJ2-2; the match to TRBD1 covers 10 bases. This CDR3 region has 16 residues. J lost 0 bases, V lost 4 bases, and 3 bases had no gene match. Germline CDR1 reads SGHKS; CDR2 reads YYEKEE (reference sequence). Combining the CDR3 with reference TRBV5-5 and TRBJ2-2 gives the whole variable domain DAGVTQSPTHLIKTRGQQVTLRCSPISGHKSVSWYQQVLGQGPQFIFQYYEKEERGRGNFPDRFSARQFPNYSSELNVNALLLGDSALYLCASSPDRGTNTGELFFGEGSRLTVL.

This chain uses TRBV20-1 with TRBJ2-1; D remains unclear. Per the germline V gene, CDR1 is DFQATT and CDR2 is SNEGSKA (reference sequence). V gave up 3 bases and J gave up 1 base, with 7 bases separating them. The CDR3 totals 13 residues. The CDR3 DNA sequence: TGCAGTGCTAGGTATAGATCCTACAATGAGCAGTTCTTC. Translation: CSARYRSYNEQFF.

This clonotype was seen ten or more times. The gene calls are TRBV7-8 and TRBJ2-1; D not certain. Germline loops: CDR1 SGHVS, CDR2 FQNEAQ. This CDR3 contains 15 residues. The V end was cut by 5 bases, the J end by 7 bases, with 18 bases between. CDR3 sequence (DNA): TGTGCCAGCAGCGCCGCACAGACTTTAGAAAATGAGCAGTTCTTC. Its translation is CASSAAQTLENEQFF.

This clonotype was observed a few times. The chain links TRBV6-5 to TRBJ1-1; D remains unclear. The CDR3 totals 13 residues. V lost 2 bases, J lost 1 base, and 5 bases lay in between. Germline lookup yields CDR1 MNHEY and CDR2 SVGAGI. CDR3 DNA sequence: TGTGCCAGCAGTTACCTCACGAACACTGAAGCTTTCTTT. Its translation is CASSYLTNTEAFF.

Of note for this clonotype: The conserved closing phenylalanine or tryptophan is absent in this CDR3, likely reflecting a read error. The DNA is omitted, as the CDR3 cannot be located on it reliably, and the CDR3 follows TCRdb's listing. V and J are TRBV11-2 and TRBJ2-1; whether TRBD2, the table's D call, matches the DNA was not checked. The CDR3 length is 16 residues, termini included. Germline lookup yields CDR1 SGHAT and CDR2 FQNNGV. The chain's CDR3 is CASSRISGGALDEQFG.

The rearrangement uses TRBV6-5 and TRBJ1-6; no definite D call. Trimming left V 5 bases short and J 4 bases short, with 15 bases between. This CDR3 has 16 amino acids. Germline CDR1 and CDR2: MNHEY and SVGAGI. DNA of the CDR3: TGTGCCAGCAGTGACGCCGGGAACGCATATAATTCACCCCTCCACTTT. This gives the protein CASSDAGNAYNSPLHF.

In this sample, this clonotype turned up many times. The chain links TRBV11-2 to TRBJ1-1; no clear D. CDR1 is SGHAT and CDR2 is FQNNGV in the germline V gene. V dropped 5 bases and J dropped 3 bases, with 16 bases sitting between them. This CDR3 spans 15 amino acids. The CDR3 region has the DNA TGTGCCAGCAGCCTCGGGGTGGGGAGATACACTGAAGCTTTCTTT. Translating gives CASSLGVGRYTEAFF.

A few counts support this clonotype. CDR3 sequence reads: CASSLARQGDYGYTF. CDR3 coding DNA: TGCGCCAGCAGCTTGGCCCGGCAGGGGGACTATGGCTACACCTTC. The rearrangement links TRBV5-1 to TRBJ1-2, with 7 bases matching TRBD1. CDR1 is SGHRS, CDR2 YFSETQ, per germline. V gave up 0 bases and J gave up 3 bases; unmatched junction bases: 5. The CDR3 loop spans 15 amino acids.

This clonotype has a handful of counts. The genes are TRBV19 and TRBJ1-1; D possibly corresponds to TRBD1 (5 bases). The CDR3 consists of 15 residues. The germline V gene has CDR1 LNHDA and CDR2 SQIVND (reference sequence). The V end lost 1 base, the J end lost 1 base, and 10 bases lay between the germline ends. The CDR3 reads CASSIVGAGNTEAFF. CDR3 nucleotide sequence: TGTGCCAGTAGTATAGTAGGGGCAGGGAACACTGAAGCTTTCTTT.

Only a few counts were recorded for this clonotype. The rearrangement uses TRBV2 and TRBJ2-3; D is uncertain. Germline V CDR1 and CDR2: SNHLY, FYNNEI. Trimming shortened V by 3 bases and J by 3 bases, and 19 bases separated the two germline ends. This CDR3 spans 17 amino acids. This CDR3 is CASSDNYPRVPTDTQYF. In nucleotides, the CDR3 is TGTGCCAGCAGTGACAATTACCCACGAGTTCCTACAGATACGCAGTATTTT.

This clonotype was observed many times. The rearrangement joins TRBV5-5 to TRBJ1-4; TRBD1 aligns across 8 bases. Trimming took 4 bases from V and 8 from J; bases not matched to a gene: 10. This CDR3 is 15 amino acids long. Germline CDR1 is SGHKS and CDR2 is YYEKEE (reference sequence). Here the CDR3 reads CASSPLDREGEKLFF. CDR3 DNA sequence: TGTGCCAGCAGCCCACTGGACAGGGAAGGCGAAAAACTGTTTTTT.

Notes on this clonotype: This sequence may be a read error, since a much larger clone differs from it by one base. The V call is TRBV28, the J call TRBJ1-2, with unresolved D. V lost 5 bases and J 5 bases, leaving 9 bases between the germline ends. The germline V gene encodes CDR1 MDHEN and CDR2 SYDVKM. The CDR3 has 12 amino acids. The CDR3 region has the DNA TGTGCCAGCAGTACAAACAAGTATGGCTACACCTTC. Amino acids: CASSTNKYGYTF.

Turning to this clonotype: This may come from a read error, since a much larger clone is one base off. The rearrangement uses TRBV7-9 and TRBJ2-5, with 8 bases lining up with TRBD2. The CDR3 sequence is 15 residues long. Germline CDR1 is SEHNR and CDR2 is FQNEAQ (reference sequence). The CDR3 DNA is TGTGCCAGCAGCTTACAGCGGGGGCTGCAAGAGACCCCGTACTTC. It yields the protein CASSLQRGLQETPYF.

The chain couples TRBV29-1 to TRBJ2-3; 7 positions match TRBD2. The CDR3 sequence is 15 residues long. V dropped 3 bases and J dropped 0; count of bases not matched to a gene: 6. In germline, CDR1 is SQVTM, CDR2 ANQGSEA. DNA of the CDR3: TGCAGCGTTGAGATCCTAGCGGCTAGCACAGATACGCAGTATTTT. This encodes CSVEILAASTDTQYF.

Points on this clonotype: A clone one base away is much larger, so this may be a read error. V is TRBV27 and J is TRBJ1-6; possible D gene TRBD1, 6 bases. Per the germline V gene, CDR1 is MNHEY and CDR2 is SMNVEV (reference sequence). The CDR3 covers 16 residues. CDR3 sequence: CASSPQGIPYNSHLHF. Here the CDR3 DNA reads TGTGCCAGCAGTCCGCAGGGGATACCCTATAATTCACACCTCCACTTT.

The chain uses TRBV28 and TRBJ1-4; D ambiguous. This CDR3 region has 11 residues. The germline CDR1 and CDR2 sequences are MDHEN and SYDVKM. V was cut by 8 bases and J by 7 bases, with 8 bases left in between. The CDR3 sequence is CASRLREKLFF. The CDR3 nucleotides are TGTGCCAGCCGTCTACGTGAAAAACTGTTTTTT.